This T cell receptor (beta chain) was found in a study of T cells after posttransplantation cyclophosphamide. On this clone: Its specificity is not known.

Germline V CDR1 and CDR2: SGHVS, FNYEAQ. The CDR3 totals 15 residues. Study-wide findings and caveats: Donor CD8+ memory clones often dominated recipient blood repertoires at later times. Recipient CMV seropositivity and CMV reactivation strongly tracked TRB clonality. Tissue-infiltrating T cells from skin or gut overlapped little with blood T cells.

Here immunoSEQ multiplex PCR was the method, and the copy in TCRdb shows in-frame clones only, minus some. Among 20,000 to 25,000 clones listed, approximately 76% were seen once. The sample taken for sequencing was memory CD4+ T cells sorted from PBMCs. The sequence came from a woman in her sixties in good health, CMV-negative, and a related stem cell transplant donor. The chain couples TRBV7-6 to TRBJ2-5, with D perhaps TRBD2 (5 bases). The assigned J gene may be wrong: the sequence end matches TRBJ2-7 better. The chain's CDR3 is CASSSQSGSDYEQYF. The CDR3, as DNA: TGTGCCAGCAGCTCTCAATCGGGGTCAGATTACGAGCAGTACTTC.